A single sample is the source of the 8 T cell receptor beta chains below, sequenced in a study of vaccination and CD4 T cells after COVID-19. These receptors' targets are unknown. The Oncomine TCR Beta short-read assay was applied to DNA of cultured CD4+ T cells. TCRdb reanalysed the PCR reads using MiXCR and keeps one entry per CDR3 protein. The table lists 13,000 or so distinct CDR3 sequences, roughly half of them singletons. Stated treatment: roughly 10-day PBMC culture with coronavirus spike peptide pools or control peptides (ViraFEST assay). What was sequenced was CD4+ T cells from blood, cultured in vitro. The receptors shown here come from a human donor who had recovered from COVID-19.

The V and J genes are TRBV28 and TRBJ2-7; maybe TRBD2 (6 bases). CDR1 and CDR2 (germline): MDHEN, SYDVKM. Trimming took off 7 bases at V and 3 bases at J, with 25 bases between the two ends. This CDR3 has 17 amino acids. CDR3 loop: CASTPGGLTVPRYEQYF. The DNA of the CDR3 is TGTGCCAGCACCCCCGGGGGACTTACAGTCCCTCGCTACGAGCAGTACTTC.

V gene TRBV27 combines with J gene TRBJ2-7, with 11 bases fitting TRBD1. J was trimmed by 7 bases and V by 7 bases; bases with no gene match: 15. The germline gives CDR1 MNHEY, CDR2 SMNVEV (reference sequence). This CDR3 has 16 amino acids. The CDR3 nucleotides are TGTGCCAGCACCACAACCGCGGACAGGGGGCTAAAAGAGCAGTACTTC. This codes for CASTTTADRGLKEQYF.

This chain uses TRBV19 with TRBJ1-2; D is ambiguous. The CDR3 sequence is 13 residues long. With 11 bases removed from V and 4 bases from J, the gap between germline ends came to 17 bases. Germline-derived CDR1 and CDR2 are LNHDA and SQIVND (reference sequence). The CDR3: CASRTGQSYGYTF. In nucleotides, the CDR3 is TGTGCCTCGCGGACGGGCCAAAGCTATGGCTACACCTTC.

This chain uses TRBV6-4 with TRBJ2-2, with D unresolved. The CDR3 consists of 14 residues. Germline V lookup: CDR1 MRHNA, CDR2 SNTAGT. Trimming removed 3 bases from V and 8 bases from J, with 13 bases in between. CDR3 region: CASSDHTKDGELFF. Written as DNA, the CDR3 is TGTGCCAGCAGTGATCATACAAAGGATGGGGAGCTGTTTTTT.

This clonotype was observed a handful of times. The chain combines TRBV19 with TRBJ2-5; D not certain. V lost 5 bases to trimming and J lost 3 bases, with 10 bases between them. Germline V gives CDR1 LNHDA, CDR2 SQIVND (reference sequence). This CDR3 comprises 13 residues. The CDR3, as DNA: TGTGCCAGTAGTTACGGAAGGGAAGAGACCCAGTACTTC. It translates to CASSYGREETQYF.

This clonotype is deemed large (0.1 to 1%). The V call is TRBV20-1, the J call TRBJ2-3; D is ambiguous. This CDR3 comprises 14 residues. CDR1 and CDR2 (germline): DFQATT, SNEGSKA (reference sequence). Between the trimmed V and J ends, which lost 6 bases and 6 bases, there was a span of 19 bases. As DNA, the CDR3 is TGCAGTGCCGAAAGTTCACGAAAAAGGGATACGCAGTATTTT. It yields the protein CSAESSRKRDTQYF.

This rearrangement joins TRBV6-5 to TRBJ2-3; D remains unclear. V was shortened by 4 bases and J by 4 bases, with 18 bases between the two germline ends. The CDR3 is 16 amino acids. Germline CDR1 is MNHEY and CDR2 is SVGAGI. CDR3 nucleotides: TGTGCCAGCAGTTCCGCCTCGCCTCCCACCTCAGATACGCAGTATTTT. Translation: CASSSASPPTSDTQYF.

The J gene is TRBJ2-2, the V gene TRBV7-6; no clear D. CDR3 length equals 13 residues. CDR1 SGHVS and CDR2 FNYEAQ come from the germline V gene. V was pared by 5 bases and J by 7 bases, with 11 bases between. The CDR3 DNA is TGTGCCAGCAGCCTAACTGTGGGCGGGGAGCTGTTTTTT. It is translated as CASSLTVGGELFF.